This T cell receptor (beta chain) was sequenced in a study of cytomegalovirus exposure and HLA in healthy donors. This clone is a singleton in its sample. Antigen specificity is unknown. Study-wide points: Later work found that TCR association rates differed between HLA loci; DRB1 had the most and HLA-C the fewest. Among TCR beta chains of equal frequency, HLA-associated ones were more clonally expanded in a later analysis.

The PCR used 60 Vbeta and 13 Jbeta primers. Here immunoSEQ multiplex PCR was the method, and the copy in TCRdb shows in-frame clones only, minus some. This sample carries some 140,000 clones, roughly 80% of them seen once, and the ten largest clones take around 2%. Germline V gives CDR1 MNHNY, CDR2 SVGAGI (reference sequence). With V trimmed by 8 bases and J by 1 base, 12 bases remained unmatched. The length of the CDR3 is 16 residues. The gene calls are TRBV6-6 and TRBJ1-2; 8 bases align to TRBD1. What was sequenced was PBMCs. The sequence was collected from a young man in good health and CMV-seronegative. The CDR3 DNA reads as TGTGCCAGCCGGAAAGAGCGACAGGGGTATAACTATGGCTACACCTTC. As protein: CASRKERQGYNYGYTF.